The sequence of this T cell receptor beta chain was determined in a study of T cells expressing NK-cell markers. From its re-call of the 5' RACE reads, TCRdb lists each CDR3 protein once, without DNA. Recorded for this sample: hundreds of thousands of distinct CDR3 sequences. The V gene's germline CDR1 is MDHEN and CDR2 SYDVKM. CDR3 length: 14 residues. The source is a man aged 18 to 69 in good health. V gene TRBV28 combines with J gene TRBJ2-7; TCRdb names TRBD1, which stays unverified in the absence of DNA. Sequencing was done on a sample of blood T cells: a sorted CD56 or NKG2C T cell subset, CD4+ or CD8+ T cells, or bulk PBMC T cells (not recorded which). The CDR3 sequence is CASSPPSGDYEQYF.